The clone carrying this TCR beta chain was recorded once. The antigen remains undetermined. Trimming left V 6 bases short and J 7 bases short, with 16 bases between. The V gene's germline CDR1 is MDHEN and CDR2 SYDVKM. This CDR3 has 14 residues. The data originate from a study of cytomegalovirus exposure and HLA in healthy donors. Study-level results: There was a cluster of highly shared sequence variants that was likely a sequencing artifact. A later analysis reportedly found fewer N-insertions in an Asian-associated ancestry cluster than the roughly 670-donor mean. V- and J-gene trimming in TCR beta was tied to a missense DCLRE1C variant by an analysis performed later.

13 Jbeta primers and 60 Vbeta primers were used for the PCR. Clones were sequenced by immunoSEQ multiplex PCR, and TCRdb holds only the in-frame ones, with some missing. The table shows under 85,000 clones, with roughly 74% occurring only once. Everyone who donated was a healthy bone marrow donor. This sequence was found in a young woman in good health and CMV-seropositive. Sequencing used PBMCs. The chain is built from TRBV28 and TRBJ2-1, with D perhaps TRBD2 (6 bases). CDR3 amino acids: CASSLWGLRNEQFF. CDR3 bases: TGTGCCAGCAGCCTCTGGGGACTGCGGAATGAGCAGTTCTTC.